This T cell receptor beta chain was observed in a study of blood T cell repertoires in COVID-19. Study overall: T cells, B-cell-depleted T cells, or PBMCs provided the cDNA or gDNA that served as material.

This clone was seen more than once but under ten times. Clones were read by immunoSEQ multiplex PCR, and TCRdb kept only the in-frame ones, dropping some. Here the sample spans over 150,000 clones, 87% being singletons. Enrolled during active infection, Seattle patients were then followed longitudinally. With 8 bases removed from V and 4 bases from J, the gap between germline ends came to 9 bases. CDR3 length: 13 amino acids. Germline assignment: CDR1 MNHEY and CDR2 SMNVEV (reference sequence). This chain links TRBV27 with TRBJ1-6; a possible D gene is TRBD1 (5 bases). The clonotype comes from a woman aged 65 to 85 with COVID-19, enrolled during active disease. Sequencing input: peripheral blood. The CDR3 nucleotides are TGTGCCAGCCGGGACTTTTATAATTCACCCCTCCACTTT. This sequence encodes CASRDFYNSPLHF.